A selection of T cell receptor beta chains follows, all from one sample in a study of technical replicates of blood from four donors. Profiling relied on immunoSEQ multiplex PCR, and the TCRdb table lists in-frame clones only, not all of them. The sample holds tens of thousands of clones, about 87% seen once. The sample comprised PBMCs. These receptors came from a human donor in good health. Some clones in this sample may be carry-over from other donors' samples. Each CDR3 is given with its conserved first and last residue. The D gene is left open where the match is weak. Only part of the rows carry a size: once, few, many, or a class if the clone is expanded.

j_call clone_size v_call d_call cdr3_aa cdr3_nt
TRBJ1-1 . TRBV7-9 . CASSLGQQVRNTEAFF TGTGCCAGCAGCTTAGGGCAGCAGGTGAGGAACACTGAAGCTTTCTTT
TRBJ1-2 . TRBV2 TRBD1 CASSTNRGDYGYTF TGTGCCAGCAGTACCAACAGGGGGGACTATGGCTACACCTTC
TRBJ1-1 once TRBV4-1 TRBD1 CASSQPMTGPTEAFF TGCGCCAGCAGCCAGCCGATGACAGGGCCGACTGAAGCTTTCTTT
TRBJ1-5 many TRBV28 . CASTVAPWGNQPQHF TGTGCCAGCACCGTAGCGCCCTGGGGCAATCAGCCCCAGCATTTT
TRBJ1-1 . TRBV18 . CASSGGMAEAFF TGTGCCAGCTCCGGGGGGATGGCTGAAGCTTTCTTT
TRBJ2-7 . TRBV2 . CASSGLLTGNEQYF TGTGCCAGCAGTGGTTTGCTTACGGGGAACGAGCAGTACTTC
TRBJ2-7 . TRBV29-1 . CSVDRGFGEQYF TGCAGCGTTGACAGGGGATTCGGCGAGCAGTACTTC
TRBJ2-3 . TRBV11-2 TRBD2 CASKAGGTDTQYF TGTGCCAGCAAGGCGGGGGGTACAGATACGCAGTATTTT
TRBJ2-2 . TRBV7-3 TRBD2 CASSGGVSVKAGELFF TGTGCCAGCAGCGGGGGGGTTTCGGTGAAGGCCGGGGAGCTGTTTTTT
TRBJ2-2 . TRBV15 . CATSRGVIRTGELFF TGTGCCACCAGCAGAGGAGTAATACGGACCGGGGAGCTGTTTTTT
TRBJ2-5 . TRBV2 TRBD2 CASSQSVAGETQYF TGTGCCAGCAGTCAGTCGGTAGCGGGGGAGACCCAGTACTTC
TRBJ2-7 once TRBV6-5 TRBD1 CASPTGTGGGEQYF TGTGCCAGCCCCACCGGGACAGGGGGCGGCGAGCAGTACTTC
TRBJ2-2 . TRBV18 TRBD1 CASSRGQDGGNTGELFF TGTGCCAGCTCACGGGGACAGGACGGCGGGAACACCGGGGAGCTGTTTTTT
TRBJ2-7 . TRBV2 TRBD1 CASSPWTGSYEQYF TGTGCCAGCAGCCCCTGGACAGGGTCCTACGAGCAGTACTTC
TRBJ2-1 once TRBV11-2 . CASSPSATPGEQFF TGTGCCAGCAGCCCTTCCGCGACCCCGGGTGAGCAGTTCTTC
TRBJ2-3 few TRBV4-2 TRBD2 CASSYTGLADTDTQYF TGTGCCAGCAGCTACACGGGACTAGCGGATACAGATACGCAGTATTTT
TRBJ2-1 . TRBV10-3 TRBD2 CAINPGLAGGPKYNEQFF TGTGCCATCAACCCGGGACTAGCGGGGGGGCCTAAATACAATGAGCAGTTCTTC
TRBJ2-3 . TRBV2 TRBD2 CASSPGLAGDTQYF TGTGCCAGCAGCCCGGGACTAGCAGGAGATACGCAGTATTTT
TRBJ2-2 . TRBV5-8 . CASSNRQVANTGELFF TGTGCCAGCAGCAATCGACAGGTGGCGAACACCGGGGAGCTGTTTTTT
TRBJ2-7 . TRBV4-1 TRBD2 CASSQDAGGPNYEQYF TGCGCCAGCAGCCAAGATGCGGGGGGTCCGAACTACGAGCAGTACTTC
TRBJ1-5 . TRBV19 TRBD1 CASRQGGNQPQHF TGTGCCAGTCGACAGGGAGGCAATCAGCCCCAGCATTTT
TRBJ2-1 . TRBV7-9 TRBD2 CASSSPLGSGMTDEQFF TGTGCCAGCAGCTCCCCCTTGGGTAGCGGGATGACGGATGAGCAGTTCTTC